This is a list of T cell receptor beta chains from one sample in a study of T cell responses to AZD1222 COVID-19 vaccine. Sequencing was performed with immunoSEQ multiplex PCR; in TCRdb, only in-frame clones are kept and a portion is missing. The table includes over 150,000 clones, 90% detected once. Sequenced here: peripheral blood, sampled on day 0 of AZD1222 vaccination. The receptors here all came from an adult in good health. Each CDR3 is given with its conserved first and last residue. D genes are given only for firm matches. Size values are once, few and many counts, or a class for expanded clones, and some rows have none.

size: -; V: TRBV9; D: TRBD2; J: TRBJ2-2; CDR3: CASSAQLAGGPKYPGELFF; DNA: TGTGCCAGCAGCGCCCAACTAGCGGGGGGGCCGAAGTACCCCGGGGAGCTGTTTTTT
size: -; V: TRBV19; D: TRBD1; J: TRBJ1-1; CDR3: CASSNTGGNTEAFF; DNA: TGTGCCAGTAGTAATACAGGGGGCAACACTGAAGCTTTCTTT
size: -; V: TRBV3-1/TRBV3-2; D: TRBD2; J: TRBJ2-1; CDR3: CASSPPGLAGKQFF; DNA: TGTGCCAGCAGCCCACCGGGACTAGCGGGGAAGCAGTTCTTC
size: -; V: TRBV6-6; D: -; J: TRBJ1-3; CDR3: CASSRLLALSGNTIYF; DNA: TGTGCCAGCAGTAGACTTCTGGCCCTCTCTGGAAACACCATATATTTT
size: -; V: TRBV7-3; D: TRBD2; J: TRBJ2-5; CDR3: CASSTGLAGGTQETQYF; DNA: TGTGCCAGCAGCACGGGACTAGCGGGGGGCACGCAAGAGACCCAGTACTTC
size: -; V: TRBV6-6; D: TRBD1; J: TRBJ1-1; CDR3: CASSRDSEAFF; DNA: TGTGCCAGCAGCCGGGACAGTGAAGCTTTCTTT
size: -; V: TRBV7-2; D: TRBD1; J: TRBJ2-3; CDR3: CASSGRTGYSTDTQYF; DNA: TGTGCCAGCAGCGGGCGGACAGGCTATTCCACAGATACGCAGTATTTT
size: -; V: TRBV5-1; D: -; J: TRBJ1-2; CDR3: CASSLEAHGYTF; DNA: TGCGCCAGCAGCTTGGAGGCCCATGGCTACACCTTC
size: -; V: TRBV29-1; D: -; J: TRBJ2-7; CDR3: CSVGPVSRGEQYF; DNA: TGCAGCGTGGGCCCTGTTTCTCGGGGCGAGCAGTACTTC
size: -; V: TRBV3-1/TRBV3-2; D: TRBD1; J: TRBJ1-2; CDR3: CASSQYRGFNYGYTF; DNA: TGTGCCAGCAGCCAGTACAGGGGCTTTAACTATGGCTACACCTTC
size: -; V: TRBV2; D: TRBD1; J: TRBJ1-5; CDR3: CASSRQGARNQPQHF; DNA: TGTGCCAGCAGTCGACAGGGGGCCCGCAATCAGCCCCAGCATTTT
size: -; V: TRBV29-1; D: TRBD1; J: TRBJ2-6; CDR3: CSVGTGLGTGANVLTF; DNA: TGCAGCGTCGGGACAGGGTTGGGGACTGGGGCCAACGTCCTGACTTTC
size: few; V: TRBV7-6; D: TRBD2; J: TRBJ2-5; CDR3: CASSVPLAGVQETQYF; DNA: TGTGCCAGCAGCGTACCGCTAGCGGGGGTCCAAGAGACCCAGTACTTC
size: -; V: TRBV9; D: -; J: TRBJ1-4; CDR3: CASSPPTRGTEKLFF; DNA: TGTGCCAGCAGCCCCCCTACGCGTGGGACCGAAAAACTGTTTTTT
size: -; V: TRBV10-3; D: -; J: TRBJ2-3; CDR3: CAISVRSSTDTQYF; DNA: TGTGCCATCAGTGTAAGGTCCAGCACAGATACGCAGTATTTT
size: -; V: TRBV7-2; D: -; J: TRBJ2-7; CDR3: CASSLEATGLRYYEQYF; DNA: TGTGCCAGCAGCTTAGAAGCGACGGGATTGCGCTACTACGAGCAGTACTTC
size: -; V: TRBV6-5; D: -; J: TRBJ2-7; CDR3: CASRARGTYEQYF; DNA: TGTGCCAGCAGGGCCAGGGGTACCTACGAGCAGTACTTC
size: -; V: TRBV6-5; D: TRBD1; J: TRBJ1-2; CDR3: CASRRTGSGYTF; DNA: TGTGCCAGCCGCAGGACAGGGAGTGGCTACACCTTC
size: -; V: TRBV5-6; D: -; J: TRBJ1-2; CDR3: CASSRGTLFGYGYTF; DNA: TGTGCCAGCAGTCGGGGGACACTCTTTGGCTATGGCTACACCTTC
size: -; V: TRBV7-6; D: -; J: TRBJ2-7; CDR3: CASSLGPGAGYEQYF; DNA: TGTGCCAGCAGCTTAGGTCCGGGGGCAGGATACGAGCAGTACTTC
size: -; V: TRBV7-2; D: -; J: TRBJ1-6; CDR3: CASGIRHSALHF; DNA: TGTGCCAGCGGCATTCGCCATTCGGCCCTCCACTTT
size: -; V: TRBV7-2; D: TRBD1; J: TRBJ1-5; CDR3: CASSPQGTGGATPQHF; DNA: TGTGCCAGCAGCCCACAAGGGACAGGGGGCGCGACGCCCCAGCATTTT
size: -; V: TRBV19; D: -; J: TRBJ2-2; CDR3: CASSTPTGRDGELFF; DNA: TGTGCCAGTAGTACACCGACAGGGAGGGACGGGGAGCTGTTTTTT
size: -; V: TRBV23-1; D: TRBD1; J: TRBJ2-7; CDR3: CASSQEEKGQGYYEQYF; DNA: TGCGCCAGCAGTCAAGAGGAAAAGGGACAGGGTTATTACGAGCAGTACTTC
size: -; V: TRBV5-1; D: -; J: TRBJ1-6; CDR3: CASSYGLQGRNSPLHF; DNA: TGCGCCAGCAGCTACGGACTACAGGGTCGTAATTCACCCCTCCACTTT
size: -; V: TRBV18; D: -; J: TRBJ1-2; CDR3: CASSPQEGGYGYTF; DNA: TGTGCCAGCTCACCACAGGAAGGGGGCTATGGCTACACCTTC
size: few; V: TRBV10-1; D: TRBD1; J: TRBJ2-7; CDR3: CASRTTGGRGSRGREQYF; DNA: TGCGCCAGCAGAACCACAGGCGGCAGGGGGTCACGCGGACGCGAGCAGTACTTC
size: -; V: TRBV18; D: TRBD1; J: TRBJ1-1; CDR3: CASSQLLTGDRTEAFF; DNA: TGTGCCAGCTCACAACTCCTGACAGGGGACAGGACTGAAGCTTTCTTT
size: -; V: TRBV7-7; D: TRBD1; J: TRBJ1-5; CDR3: CASAGTGGNQPQHF; DNA: TGTGCCAGCGCGGGGACAGGGGGGAATCAGCCCCAGCATTTT
size: -; V: TRBV30; D: -; J: TRBJ1-4; CDR3: CAWSVRRDNEKLFF; DNA: TGTGCCTGGAGTGTACGTAGGGATAATGAAAAACTGTTTTTT
size: -; V: TRBV12-3/TRBV12-4; D: -; J: TRBJ2-5; CDR3: CASSLTGTETQYF; DNA: TGTGCCAGCAGCTTAACCGGGACAGAGACCCAGTACTTC
size: -; V: TRBV30; D: TRBD1; J: TRBJ2-3; CDR3: CAGQSSTDTQYF; DNA: TGTGCGGGACAGTCTAGCACAGATACGCAGTATTTT
size: -; V: TRBV5-1; D: -; J: TRBJ2-1; CDR3: CASSLTLRTTAGNEQFF; DNA: TGCGCCAGCAGCTTGACGCTACGGACTACCGCTGGGAATGAGCAGTTCTTC
size: -; V: TRBV19; D: -; J: TRBJ1-3; CDR3: CASSIGHHESFGNTIYF; DNA: TGTGCCAGTAGTATTGGACACCACGAATCATTTGGAAACACCATATATTTT
size: -; V: TRBV19; D: -; J: TRBJ2-3; CDR3: CASSIAGARDTQYF; DNA: TGTGCCAGTAGTATAGCGGGAGCAAGAGATACGCAGTATTTT
size: -; V: TRBV11-2; D: -; J: TRBJ1-4; CDR3: CASSLNRAEKLFF; DNA: TGTGCCAGCAGCTTAAACAGGGCTGAAAAACTGTTTTTT
size: -; V: TRBV9; D: TRBD2; J: TRBJ2-7; CDR3: CASTQGSGGLYEQYF; DNA: TGTGCCAGCACCCAGGGAAGCGGGGGCCTTTACGAGCAGTACTTC
size: -; V: TRBV4-2; D: -; J: TRBJ1-2; CDR3: CASSPEAEINYGYTF; DNA: TGTGCCAGCAGCCCCGAGGCGGAGATTAACTATGGCTACACCTTC
size: -; V: TRBV29-1; D: TRBD1; J: TRBJ1-2; CDR3: CSVDPGQGTDYTF; DNA: TGCAGCGTTGATCCCGGACAGGGGACGGACTACACCTTC
size: -; V: TRBV14; D: -; J: TRBJ1-2; CDR3: CASSQGDYGYTF; DNA: TGTGCCAGCAGCCAGGGCGACTATGGCTACACCTTC
size: -; V: TRBV6-2/TRBV6-3; D: TRBD2; J: TRBJ2-7; CDR3: CASSYRGPGGRFAYEQYF; DNA: TGTGCCAGCAGTTACCGAGGGCCAGGCGGGAGGTTCGCCTACGAGCAGTACTTC
size: -; V: TRBV5-1; D: TRBD2; J: TRBJ2-1; CDR3: CASSSRRQRLAGAGDEQFF; DNA: TGCGCCAGCAGCTCCCGCAGGCAACGACTAGCGGGGGCCGGGGATGAGCAGTTCTTC
size: -; V: TRBV4-3; D: TRBD1; J: TRBJ1-6; CDR3: CASSQEGQGYSPLHF; DNA: TGCGCCAGCAGCCAGGAGGGACAGGGATATTCACCCCTCCACTTT
size: -; V: TRBV4-2; D: -; J: TRBJ1-2; CDR3: CASSQDQQVFNYGYTF; DNA: TGTGCCAGCAGCCAAGATCAACAGGTCTTTAACTATGGCTACACCTTC
size: -; V: TRBV5-1; D: TRBD1; J: TRBJ2-7; CDR3: CASSLEGQGYYEQYF; DNA: TGCGCCAGCAGCTTGGAGGGACAGGGCTACTACGAGCAGTACTTC
size: -; V: TRBV7-2; D: TRBD1; J: TRBJ1-1; CDR3: CASSLAGTGGTEAFF; DNA: TGTGCCAGCAGCTTGGCGGGGACAGGGGGCACTGAAGCTTTCTTT
size: -; V: TRBV6-2/TRBV6-3; D: -; J: TRBJ1-1; CDR3: CASSYAPTGGRGAFF; DNA: TGTGCCAGCAGTTACGCCCCCACGGGGGGCAGAGGAGCTTTCTTT
size: -; V: TRBV9; D: -; J: TRBJ2-7; CDR3: CASSVAPPGDPHEQYF; DNA: TGTGCCAGCAGCGTAGCTCCCCCGGGGGACCCGCACGAGCAGTACTTC
size: -; V: TRBV29-1; D: -; J: TRBJ2-7; CDR3: CSALGPTEQYF; DNA: TGCAGCGCCCTGGGCCCCACAGAGCAGTACTTC
size: once; V: TRBV10-3; D: TRBD1; J: TRBJ1-2; CDR3: CAISARQGGDGYTF; DNA: TGTGCCATCAGTGCCCGACAGGGCGGTGATGGCTACACCTTC
size: -; V: TRBV14; D: TRBD2; J: TRBJ2-7; CDR3: CASSLGGTVTYEQYF; DNA: TGTGCCAGCAGCCTGGGGGGGACGGTTACCTACGAGCAGTACTTC
size: -; V: TRBV6-5; D: -; J: TRBJ2-7; CDR3: CASSRRTTPPSEQYF; DNA: TGTGCCAGCAGTCGGAGGACTACGCCGCCCTCCGAGCAGTACTTC
size: once; V: TRBV29-1; D: -; J: TRBJ2-4; CDR3: CSLPRDVLAKNIQYF; DNA: TGCAGCCTCCCCCGGGACGTGCTAGCCAAAAACATTCAGTACTTC
size: -; V: TRBV7-9; D: TRBD1; J: TRBJ1-3; CDR3: CAGGQGALGNTIYF; DNA: TGTGCCGGAGGGCAGGGGGCGCTTGGAAACACCATATATTTT